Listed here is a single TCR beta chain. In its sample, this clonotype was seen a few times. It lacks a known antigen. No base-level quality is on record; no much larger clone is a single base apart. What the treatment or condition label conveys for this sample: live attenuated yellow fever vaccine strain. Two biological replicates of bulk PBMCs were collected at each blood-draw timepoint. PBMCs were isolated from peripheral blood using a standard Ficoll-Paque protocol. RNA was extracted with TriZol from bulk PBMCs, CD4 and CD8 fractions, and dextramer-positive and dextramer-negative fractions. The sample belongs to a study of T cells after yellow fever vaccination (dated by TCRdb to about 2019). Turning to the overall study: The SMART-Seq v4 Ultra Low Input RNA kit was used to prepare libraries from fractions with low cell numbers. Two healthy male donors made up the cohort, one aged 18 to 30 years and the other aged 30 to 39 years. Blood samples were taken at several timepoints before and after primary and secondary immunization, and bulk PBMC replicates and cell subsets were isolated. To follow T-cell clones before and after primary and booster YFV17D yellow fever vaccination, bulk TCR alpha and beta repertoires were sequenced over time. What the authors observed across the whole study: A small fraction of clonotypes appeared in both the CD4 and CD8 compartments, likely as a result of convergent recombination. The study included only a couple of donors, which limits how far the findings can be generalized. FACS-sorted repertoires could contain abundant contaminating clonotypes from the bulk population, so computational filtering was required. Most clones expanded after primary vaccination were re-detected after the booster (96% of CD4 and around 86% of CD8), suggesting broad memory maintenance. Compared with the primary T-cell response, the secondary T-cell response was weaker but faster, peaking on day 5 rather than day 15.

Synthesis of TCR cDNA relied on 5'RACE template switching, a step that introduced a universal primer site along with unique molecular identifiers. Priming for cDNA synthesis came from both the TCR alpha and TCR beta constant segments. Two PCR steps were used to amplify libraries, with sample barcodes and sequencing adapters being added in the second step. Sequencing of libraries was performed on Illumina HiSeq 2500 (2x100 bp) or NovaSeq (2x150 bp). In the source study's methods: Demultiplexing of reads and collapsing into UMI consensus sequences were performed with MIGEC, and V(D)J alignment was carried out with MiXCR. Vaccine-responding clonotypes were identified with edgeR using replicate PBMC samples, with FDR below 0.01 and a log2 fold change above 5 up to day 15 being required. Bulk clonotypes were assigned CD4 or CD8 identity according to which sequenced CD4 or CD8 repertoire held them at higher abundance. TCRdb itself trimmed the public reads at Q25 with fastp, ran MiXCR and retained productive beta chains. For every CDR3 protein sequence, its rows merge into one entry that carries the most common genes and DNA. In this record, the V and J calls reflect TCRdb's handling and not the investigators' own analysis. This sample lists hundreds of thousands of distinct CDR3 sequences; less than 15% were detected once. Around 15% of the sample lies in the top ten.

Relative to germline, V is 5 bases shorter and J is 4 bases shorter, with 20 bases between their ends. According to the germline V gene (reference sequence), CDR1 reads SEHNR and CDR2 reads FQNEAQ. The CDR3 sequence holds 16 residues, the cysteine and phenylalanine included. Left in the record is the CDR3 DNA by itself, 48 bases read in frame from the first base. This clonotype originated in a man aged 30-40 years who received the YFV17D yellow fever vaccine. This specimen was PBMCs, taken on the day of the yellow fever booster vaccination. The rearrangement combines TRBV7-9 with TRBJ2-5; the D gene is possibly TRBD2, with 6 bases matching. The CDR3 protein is CASSPRRASERETQYF. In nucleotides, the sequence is TGTGCCAGCAGCCCCCGGAGGGCTAGCGAAAGAGAGACCCAGTACTTC.